This T cell receptor beta chain emerged from a study of T cells after posttransplantation cyclophosphamide (TCRdb year 2016). Regarding the study in general: Using TRB sequencing, the study followed how the T cell repertoire reconstituted after myeloablative bone marrow transplantation in which posttransplantation cyclophosphamide served as GVHD prophylaxis. Antigen receptor sequencing was done on samples from 35 PTCy-treated patients and from approximately 15 related bone marrow donors of those patients. Because TRA and TRB clonality correlated tightly in 9 samples, the subsequent TCR analyses were limited to TRB only. In 3 patients, TRB sequencing was also performed on up to 3 more blood samples taken 2 to 5.2 years after transplant, and in 4 patients, pretransplant blood was also TRB-sequenced. Blood from all 35 or so PTCy patients who had 1-year posttransplant specimens underwent TRB sequencing. Public TRB sequences were compared against a database of over 3,000 sequences linked to responses to pathogens, tumor antigens, self-antigens and alloantigens.

Interpreted using the paper, the treatment or condition label stands for: high-dose cyclophosphamide on days +3 and +4 as single-agent GVHD prophylaxis. PTCy patients received busulfan and fludarabine conditioning, a related or unrelated marrow graft, and cyclophosphamide on days +3 and +4. The PTCy-treated patients were enrolled in a prospective multi-institutional clinical trial. Peripheral blood and bone marrow mononuclear cells were isolated by Ficoll-Hypaque density centrifugation and cryopreserved. For this clone: There is no known antigen for this receptor. No base qualities exist here, and no much larger clone lies one base off it.

Taken from the germline V gene (reference sequence), the CDR1 and CDR2 loops are GTSNPN and SVGIG. The CDR3 sequence holds 18 residues, the cysteine and phenylalanine included. Solely the CDR3 DNA is kept, with 54 bases framed from the first base. V is pruned by 5 bases and J by 2 bases, leaving 12 bases of the junction without a gene match. TRB sequencing was run on genomic DNA with either the immunoSEQ assay at survey resolution or the hsTCRB kit. The authors' pipeline ran thus. The immunoSEQ software was used for initial read processing, and the LymphoSeq R package was used for repertoire analyses. Clonality was computed as 1 minus normalized Shannon entropy; Gini coefficient was also calculated for each TRB dataset. To infer phenotypes in unsorted samples, TRB sequences from sorted subsets of the recipient or donor were mapped onto the unsorted samples of the same recipient. TCRdb stores this immuneACCESS table with in-frame sequences only. Part of the clones is absent; in the studies checked, under half of the shortfall reflects unresolved V genes, and no reason is known for the rest. V and J calls and clone size are copied from that table; D and trimming were computed from the DNA. Counted in this sample were several thousand clones; about 81% of them appeared once. The top ten clonotypes cover about 19% of the sample.

Study-wide conclusions, independent of this receptor: Donor-recipient similarity was low at 1-2 months but rose over the first year, and later blood repertoires were often dominated by donor CD8+ memory clones. Across 45 patients, recipient CMV seropositivity and CMV reactivation were highly associated with TRB clonality; PTCy diversity was similar to CNI/methotrexate controls. The TRB repertoires of T cells infiltrating skin or the GI tract showed only limited overlap with the TRB repertoires found in blood.

The chain uses TRBV30 and TRBJ2-3; 14 bases in between match TRBD2. The material was PBMCs, obtained after an allogeneic stem cell transplant with post-transplant cyclophosphamide. The TCR was taken from a female patient aged 50 to 65 who received an allogeneic stem cell transplant from a related donor, was CMV-positive, and had no GVHD. In patients who had a transplant, some T cells may come from the graft donor. The DNA sequence reads TGTGCCTGGGCGGGACTAGCGGGAGCAAGTTCTTCCACAGATACGCAGTATTTT. This translates into CAWAGLAGASSSTDTQYF.